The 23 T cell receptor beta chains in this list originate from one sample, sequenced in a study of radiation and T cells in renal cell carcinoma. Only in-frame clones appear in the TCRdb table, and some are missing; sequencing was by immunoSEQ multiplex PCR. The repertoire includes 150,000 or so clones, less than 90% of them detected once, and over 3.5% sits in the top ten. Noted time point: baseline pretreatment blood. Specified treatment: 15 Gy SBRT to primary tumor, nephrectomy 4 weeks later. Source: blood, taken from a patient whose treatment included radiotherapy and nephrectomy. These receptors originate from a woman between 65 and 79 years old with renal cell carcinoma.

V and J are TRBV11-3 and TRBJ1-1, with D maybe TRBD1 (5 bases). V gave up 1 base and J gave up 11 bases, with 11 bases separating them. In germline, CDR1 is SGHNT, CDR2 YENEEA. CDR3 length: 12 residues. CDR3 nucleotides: TGTGCCAGCAGCTTAGCGAGGGGCGCGGCTTTCTTT. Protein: CASSLARGAAFF.

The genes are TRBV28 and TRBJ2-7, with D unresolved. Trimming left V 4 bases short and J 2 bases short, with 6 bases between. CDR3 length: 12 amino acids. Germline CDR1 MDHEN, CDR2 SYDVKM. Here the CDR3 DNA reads TGTGCCAGCAGTTATTGGACCTACGAGCAGTACTTC. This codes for CASSYWTYEQYF.

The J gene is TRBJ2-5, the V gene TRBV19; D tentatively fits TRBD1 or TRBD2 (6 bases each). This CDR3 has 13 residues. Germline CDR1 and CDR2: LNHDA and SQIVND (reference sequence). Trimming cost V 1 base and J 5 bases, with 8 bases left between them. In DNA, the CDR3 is TGTGCCAGTAGTATAGCGGGGGCCGAGACCCAGTACTTC. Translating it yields CASSIAGAETQYF.

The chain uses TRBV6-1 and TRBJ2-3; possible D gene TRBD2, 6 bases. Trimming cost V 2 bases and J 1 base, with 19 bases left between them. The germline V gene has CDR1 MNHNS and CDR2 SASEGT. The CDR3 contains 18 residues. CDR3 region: CASSERVGGNRGTDTQYF. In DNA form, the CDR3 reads TGTGCCAGCAGTGAAAGGGTCGGGGGAAACCGGGGCACAGATACGCAGTATTTT.

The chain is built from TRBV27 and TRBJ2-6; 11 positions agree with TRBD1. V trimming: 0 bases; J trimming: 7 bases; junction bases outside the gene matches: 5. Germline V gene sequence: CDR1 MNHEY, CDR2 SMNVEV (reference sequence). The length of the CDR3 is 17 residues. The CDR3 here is CASSLSWDRGFANVLTF. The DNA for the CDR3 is TGTGCCAGCAGTTTATCGTGGGACAGGGGGTTTGCCAACGTCCTGACTTTC.

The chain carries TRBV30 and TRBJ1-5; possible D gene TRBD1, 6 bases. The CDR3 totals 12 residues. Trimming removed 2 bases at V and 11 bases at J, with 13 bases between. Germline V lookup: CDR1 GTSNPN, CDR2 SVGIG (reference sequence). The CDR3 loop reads CAWSSITGSQHF. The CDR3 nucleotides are TGTGCCTGGAGTTCGATCACAGGGTCCCAGCATTTT.

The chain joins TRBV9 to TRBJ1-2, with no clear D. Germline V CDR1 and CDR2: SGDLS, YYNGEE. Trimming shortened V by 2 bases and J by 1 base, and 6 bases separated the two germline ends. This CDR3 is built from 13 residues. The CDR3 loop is CASSVARNYGYTF. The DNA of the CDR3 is TGTGCCAGCAGCGTCGCCCGTAACTATGGCTACACCTTC.

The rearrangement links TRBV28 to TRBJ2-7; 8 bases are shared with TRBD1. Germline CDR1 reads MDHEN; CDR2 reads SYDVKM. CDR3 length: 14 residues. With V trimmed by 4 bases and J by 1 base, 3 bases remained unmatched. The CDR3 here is CASSSGGRSYEQYF. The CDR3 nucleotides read TGTGCCAGCAGTTCAGGGGGCAGGTCCTACGAGCAGTACTTC. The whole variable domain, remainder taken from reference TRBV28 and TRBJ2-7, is DVKVTQSSRYLVKRTGEKVFLECVQDMDHENMFWYRQDPGLGLRLIYFSYDVKMKEKGDIPEGYSVSREKKERFSLILESASTNQTSMYLCASSSGGRSYEQYFGPGTRLTVT.

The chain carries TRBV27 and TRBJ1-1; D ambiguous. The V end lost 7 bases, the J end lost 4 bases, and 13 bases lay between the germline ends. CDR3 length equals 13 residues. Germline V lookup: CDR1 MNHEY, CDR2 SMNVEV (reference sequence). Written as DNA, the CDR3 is TGTGCCAGCAAATCCGACGTGGGCACTGAAGCTTTCTTT. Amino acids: CASKSDVGTEAFF.

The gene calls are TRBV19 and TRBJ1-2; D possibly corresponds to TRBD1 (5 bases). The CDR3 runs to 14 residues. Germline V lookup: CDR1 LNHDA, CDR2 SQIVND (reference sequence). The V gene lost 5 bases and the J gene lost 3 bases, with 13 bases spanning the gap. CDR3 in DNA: TGTGCCAGTAGTGGGCAGGGTTCGTACTATGGCTACACCTTC. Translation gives CASSGQGSYYGYTF.

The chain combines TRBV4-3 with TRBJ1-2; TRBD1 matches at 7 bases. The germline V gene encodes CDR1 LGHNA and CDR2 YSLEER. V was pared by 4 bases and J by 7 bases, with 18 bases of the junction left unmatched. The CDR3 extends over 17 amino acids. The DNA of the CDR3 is TGCGCCAGCAGCCCCCTGGCTCGGGACAGCGGGCCTGGTGGCTACACCTTC. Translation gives CASSPLARDSGPGGYTF.

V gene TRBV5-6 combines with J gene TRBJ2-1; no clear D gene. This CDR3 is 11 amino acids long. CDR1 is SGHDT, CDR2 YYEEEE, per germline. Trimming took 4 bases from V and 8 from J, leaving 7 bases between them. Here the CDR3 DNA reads TGTGCCAGCAGCAACGCGCATGAGCAGTTCTTC. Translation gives CASSNAHEQFF.

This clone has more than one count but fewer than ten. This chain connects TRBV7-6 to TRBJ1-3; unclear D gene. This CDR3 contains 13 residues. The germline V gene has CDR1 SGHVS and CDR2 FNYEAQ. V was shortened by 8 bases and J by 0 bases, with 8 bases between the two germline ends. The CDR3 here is CASRDDSGNTIYF. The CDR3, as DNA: TGTGCCAGCCGCGACGACTCTGGAAACACCATATATTTT.

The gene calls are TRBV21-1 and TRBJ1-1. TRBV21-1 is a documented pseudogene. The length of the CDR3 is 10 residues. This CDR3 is CASIDTEAFF. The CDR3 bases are TGTGCCAGCATTGACACTGAAGCTTTCTTT.

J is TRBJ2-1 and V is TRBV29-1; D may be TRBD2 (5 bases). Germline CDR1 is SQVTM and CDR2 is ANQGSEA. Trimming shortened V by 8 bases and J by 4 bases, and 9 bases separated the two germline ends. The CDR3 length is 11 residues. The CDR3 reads CSTGLYNEQFF. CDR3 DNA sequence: TGCAGCACCGGACTGTACAATGAGCAGTTCTTC.

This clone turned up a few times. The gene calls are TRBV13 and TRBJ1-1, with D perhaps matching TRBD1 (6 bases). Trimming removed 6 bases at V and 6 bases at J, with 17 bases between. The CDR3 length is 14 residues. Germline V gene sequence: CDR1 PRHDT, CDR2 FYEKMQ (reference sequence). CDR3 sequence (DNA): TGTGCCAGCAGAATGACAGGCGCTGTGGCTGAAGCTTTCTTT. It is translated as CASRMTGAVAEAFF. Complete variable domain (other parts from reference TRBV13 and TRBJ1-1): AAGVIQSPRHLIKEKRETATLKCYPIPRHDTVYWYQQGPGQDPQFLISFYEKMQSDKGSIPDRFSAQQFSDYHSELNMSSLELGDSALYFCASRMTGAVAEAFFGQGTRLTVV.

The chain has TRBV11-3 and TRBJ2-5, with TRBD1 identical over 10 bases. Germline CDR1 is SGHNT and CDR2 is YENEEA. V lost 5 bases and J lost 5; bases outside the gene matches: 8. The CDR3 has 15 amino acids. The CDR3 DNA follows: TGTGCCAGCAGCGAAAGGGGACAGGGGAGGGAGACCCAGTACTTC. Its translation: CASSERGQGRETQYF.

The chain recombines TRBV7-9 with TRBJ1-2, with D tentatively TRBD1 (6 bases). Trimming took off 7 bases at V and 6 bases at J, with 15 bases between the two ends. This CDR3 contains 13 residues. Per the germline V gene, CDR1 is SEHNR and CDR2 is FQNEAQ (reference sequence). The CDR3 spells CASTPTGVDGYTF. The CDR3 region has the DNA TGTGCCAGCACCCCGACAGGTGTAGATGGCTACACCTTC.

CDR3 nucleotide sequence: TGCGCCAGCAGCCAGCTGGGGGTAAACACTGAAGCTTTCTTT. It codes for CASSQLGVNTEAFF. The chain links TRBV4-3 to TRBJ1-1, with D perhaps matching TRBD1 (5 bases). Deletions cut 3 bases from V and 2 bases from J, with 10 bases between. CDR1 is LGHNA, CDR2 YSLEER, per germline. This CDR3 spans 14 amino acids.

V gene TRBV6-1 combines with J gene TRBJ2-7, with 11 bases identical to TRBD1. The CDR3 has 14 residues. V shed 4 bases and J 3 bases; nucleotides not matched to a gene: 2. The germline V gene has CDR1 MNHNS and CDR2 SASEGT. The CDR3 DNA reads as TGTGCCAGCAGTGCCGGGACAGGGGGCTACGAGCAGTACTTC. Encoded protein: CASSAGTGGYEQYF.

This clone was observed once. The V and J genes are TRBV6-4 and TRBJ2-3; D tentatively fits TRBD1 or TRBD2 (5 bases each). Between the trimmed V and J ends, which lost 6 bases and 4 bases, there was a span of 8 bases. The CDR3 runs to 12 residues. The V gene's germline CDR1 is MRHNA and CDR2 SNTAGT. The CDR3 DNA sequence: TGTGCCAGCAGGGGACCATCAGATACGCAGTATTTT. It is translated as CASRGPSDTQYF.

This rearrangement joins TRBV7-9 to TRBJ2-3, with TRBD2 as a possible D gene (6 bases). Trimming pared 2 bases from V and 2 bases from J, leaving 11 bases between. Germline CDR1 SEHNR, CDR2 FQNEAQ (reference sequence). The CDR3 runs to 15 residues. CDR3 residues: CASSLLASDTDTQYF. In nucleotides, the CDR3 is TGTGCCAGCAGCTTACTAGCGTCAGACACAGATACGCAGTATTTT.

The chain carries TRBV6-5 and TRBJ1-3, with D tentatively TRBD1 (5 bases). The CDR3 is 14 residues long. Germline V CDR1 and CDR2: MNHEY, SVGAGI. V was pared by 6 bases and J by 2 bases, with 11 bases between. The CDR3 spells CASRKRGPGNTIYF. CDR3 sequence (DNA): TGTGCCAGCAGGAAGAGGGGACCTGGAAACACCATATATTTT.